This entry concerns a single T cell receptor (beta chain). The antigen remains undetermined. Libraries were prepared by immunoSEQ multiplex PCR; TCRdb keeps only in-frame clonotypes and omits some of them. The table records around 5,000 clones, 66% of them present only once. This record belongs to a study of OX40 agonist ivuxolimab in advanced cancers. Study overall: Prior anti-PD-1, anti-PD-L1 or anti-CTLA-4 therapy was allowed; over 30% had some.

Per germline, CDR1 MNHNS and CDR2 SASEGT. V was shortened by 6 bases and J by 6 bases, with 3 bases between the two germline ends. The CDR3 extends over 9 amino acids. Broader study findings: In general, CD8+ T cells held more expanded clones than CD4+ did, on average. By week 6 at 0.1 to 3.0 mg/kg, blood CD4+ and CD8+ T cells had expanded clonally.

Sequencing used CD4+ or CD8+ T cells sorted from blood, obtained in a trial of the OX40 agonist ivuxolimab. The chain carries TRBV6-1 and TRBJ2-7, with D unresolved. This TCR was recovered from an adult with an advanced solid tumor such as melanoma, head and neck, liver or kidney cancer. CDR3: CASSSEQYF. As DNA, the CDR3 is TGTGCCAGCAGCAGCGAGCAGTACTTC.